Included here is one T cell receptor beta chain sequence, with context. Its antigen remains unidentified. These data belong to a study of cytomegalovirus exposure and HLA in healthy donors. This cohort consisted of healthy bone marrow donors. Vbeta (60) and Jbeta (13) primers were used in the PCR. Assay used: immunoSEQ multiplex PCR; TCRdb lists only in-frame clones, some missing. This table has roughly 230,000 clones, 80% to 95% appearing once. The CDR3 covers 17 residues. Points from the study as a whole: Analyzed later, most CMV-associated TCR beta chains appeared HLA-restricted. Several of the most significant clusters appeared, in a later analysis, to be linked to common viral pathogens.

The origin of this receptor is a girl aged 2 to 9 in good health and CMV-seronegative. V is TRBV1 and J is TRBJ1-5; no check of the table's D call, TRBD1, against the DNA was made. TRBV1 is a pseudogene segment. Sequencing was done on a sample of PBMCs. The DNA for the CDR3 is TGCACCAGCAGAGAAGAACTCAGGGGAAAAGGCAATCAGCCCCAGCATTTT. This sequence encodes CTSREELRGKGNQPQHF.